This T cell receptor (beta chain) was found in a study of Graves' ophthalmopathy and Graves' hyperthyroidism. General study results and limits: Ophthalmopathy progression cases were predicted by the model with roughly 68% sensitivity and 72.22% specificity. Discriminating ophthalmopathy from stable hyperthyroidism, a 13-signature model attained a sensitivity of around 87% and a specificity of almost 83%.

Presentation of ophthalmopathy in the donors involved moderate-to-severe activity, CAS ≥3, NOSPECS ≥4 and a duration under 3 months. Clinical symptoms, serum thyroxine, TRAb, thyroid ultrasound and orbital computed tomography were relied on for diagnosis. Amplification of the TCR beta CDR3 regions used RNA transcripts (as template). The authors performed first-round RT-PCR with HTBI primers and then a second-round multiplex PCR. TCRdb analysed the multiplex PCR reads with MiXCR anew, one entry per CDR3 protein. This table holds 300,000 or so distinct CDR3 sequences, 17% found once. There are many counts of this clonotype. No antigen is known for it. CDR1 ENHRY and CDR2 SYGVKD come from the germline V gene. The CDR3 has 16 amino acids. The ends were cut back, 2 bases at V and 5 bases at J, with 16 bases in the middle.

The chain has TRBV10-3 and TRBJ1-5, with D maybe TRBD1 (6 bases). The receptor's source is an adult man with Graves' ophthalmopathy. The specimen sequenced was peripheral blood. The CDR3 here is CAISESRGQGDQPQHF. The DNA of the CDR3 is TGTGCCATCAGTGAGAGCCGGGGGCAGGGTGATCAGCCCCAGCATTTT.